The sequence of this T cell receptor (beta chain) was determined in a study of blood T cell repertoires in COVID-19. In the study overall: Spain, Italy and the United States supplied samples that represented acute and convalescent COVID-19. PBMCs, B-cell-depleted T cells, or T cells were the source of the cDNA or gDNA that made up the material.

This CDR3 has 13 amino acids. In germline, CDR1 is LGHDT, CDR2 YNNKEL (reference sequence). V dropped 7 bases and J dropped 5 bases, with 15 bases sitting between them. Assay: immunoSEQ multiplex PCR; the TCRdb copy retains only in-frame clones and omits some. The sample shows about 120,000 clones, around 86% of them seen only once. The chain carries TRBV3-1 (or the pseudogene TRBV3-2) and TRBJ2-7; the D gene is possibly TRBD1 (6 bases). The sequence was obtained from an elderly woman with acute or convalescent COVID-19. The sample was peripheral blood. The CDR3 spells CASNLQGIHEQYF. The CDR3 DNA follows: TGTGCCAGCAATTTGCAGGGGATTCACGAGCAGTACTTC.